The rows below give T cell receptor beta chains drawn from one sample of a study of cytomegalovirus exposure and HLA in healthy donors. Assay: immunoSEQ multiplex PCR; the TCRdb copy retains only in-frame clones and omits some. The data show around 72,000 clones, 60% to 75% seen once. The sequenced material came from PBMCs. These receptors came from a man between 40 and 49 years old in good health and CMV-seropositive. Both conserved end residues are part of each CDR3. Fields, in order: CDR3 length, J gene, clone size, V gene, D gene, CDR3 DNA, CDR3 protein. A D gene is named only where the DNA matches it firmly. Some rows have no size entry. The others give once, few or many, or a class for an expanded clone.

15	TRBJ1-4	NA	TRBV18	TRBD1	TGTGCCAGCTCACCACCGACAGGGGGAAATGAAAAACTGTTTTTT	CASSPPTGGNEKLFF
16	TRBJ2-7	NA	TRBV18	TRBD2	TGTGCCAGCTCACCACTAGCGGGGGTTAGCTCCTACGAGCAGTACTTC	CASSPLAGVSSYEQYF
15	TRBJ1-2	once	TRBV28	NA	TGTGCCAGCAGTCCCAAGATGCTGAGTGTTGGTGGCTACACCTTC	CASSPKMLSVGGYTF
13	TRBJ2-1	NA	TRBV28	NA	TGTGCCAGCAGACTTCGCGGAGACAATGAGCAGTTCTTC	CASRLRGDNEQFF
19	TRBJ1-3	NA	TRBV6-1	TRBD1	TGTGCCAGCAGTGAAGCCCTCTCCAGGGGGCCCGGGGGAGGAAACACCATATATTTT	CASSEALSRGPGGGNTIYF
15	TRBJ2-3	NA	TRBV6-1	TRBD1	TGTGCCAGCAGTGGGTGGACAGGGGTCACAGATACGCAGTATTTT	CASSGWTGVTDTQYF
16	TRBJ2-1	few	TRBV29-1	NA	TGCAGCGTTGTTTCAGTAAGGAGCCGTGCCTACAATGAGCAGTTCTTC	CSVVSVRSRAYNEQFF
17	TRBJ1-4	NA	TRBV29-1	NA	TGCAGCGTTGAGACAGGAGCGGAGGACACCCCTAATGAAAAACTGTTTTTT	CSVETGAEDTPNEKLFF
20	TRBJ2-1	once	TRBV5-1	TRBD2	TGCGCCAGCAGCTCGTATTGGACTAGCGGGGGGCTCAGCTCCTACAATGAGCAGTTCTTC	CASSSYWTSGGLSSYNEQFF
11	TRBJ1-1	NA	TRBV20-1	NA	TGCAGTGCTGAACCGCGGACTGAAGCTTTCTTT	CSAEPRTEAFF
13	TRBJ1-5	NA	TRBV6-4	NA	TGTGCCAGCGTGGACAAGGGCAATCAGCCCCAGCATTTT	CASVDKGNQPQHF
13	TRBJ1-2	few	TRBV4-1	TRBD1	TGCGCCAGCAGCCAAGGACAGGGGTATGGCTACACCTTC	CASSQGQGYGYTF
16	TRBJ2-2	NA	TRBV9	TRBD1	TGTGCCAGCAGCCTAGGGACAGGGGGGAACACCGGGGAGCTGTTTTTT	CASSLGTGGNTGELFF
10	TRBJ1-1	few	TRBV6-6	TRBD1	TGTGCCAGCAGGTGGGACAGCACTTTCTTT	CASRWDSTFF
11	TRBJ2-1	NA	TRBV27	NA	TGTGCCAGCTTCAGGGGGGATGAGCAGTTCTTC	CASFRGDEQFF
14	TRBJ1-1	few	TRBV10-3	NA	TGTGCCATCAGTCCCGGGGGGCGTGAGTTTGAAGCTTTCTTT	CAISPGGREFEAFF
17	TRBJ1-3	NA	TRBV30	NA	TGTGCCTGGGGGGATCGCGGAGGTCCTTATTCTGGAAACACCATATATTTT	CAWGDRGGPYSGNTIYF
15	TRBJ1-6	NA	TRBV14	TRBD1	TGTGCCAGCAGCCAAAGACAGGGAATATTCTCACCCCTCCACTTT	CASSQRQGIFSPLHF
15	TRBJ1-1	NA	TRBV7-2	NA	TGTGCCAGCAGCTTAGATGGCCCCTTGAACACTGAAGCTTTCTTT	CASSLDGPLNTEAFF
14	TRBJ1-4	NA	TRBV19	TRBD1	TGTGCCAGTAGCTACTTTACAGGGGGCGGAAAACTGTTTTTT	CASSYFTGGGKLFF
16	TRBJ2-1	NA	TRBV21-1	NA	TGTGCCAGCAGCAAAGCGCCCCGGGACAGGGGCGGAGAGCAGTTCTTC	CASSKAPRDRGGEQFF
16	TRBJ2-3	NA	TRBV5-1	TRBD1	TGCGCCAGCAGCTTGATTGGGACAGGGGGCCTGAATACGCAGTATTTT	CASSLIGTGGLNTQYF
16	TRBJ2-1	few	TRBV18	TRBD2	TGTGCCAGCTCACCGTCACTAGCGGGGGGCCCAATTGAGCAGTTCTTC	CASSPSLAGGPIEQFF
14	TRBJ1-2	NA	TRBV9	NA	TGTGCCAGCAGCGTTTCAGGGGCACTCTATGGCTACACCTTC	CASSVSGALYGYTF
16	TRBJ1-1	once	TRBV7-9	TRBD1	TGTGCCAGCAGCTTGGGTAGGGCAGGGGGCAACGCTGAAGCTTTCTTT	CASSLGRAGGNAEAFF
17	TRBJ2-5	NA	TRBV4-1	TRBD2	TGCGCCAGCAGCCCCGGGGGGGCGAAGCGGCGTCAAGAGACCCAGTACTTC	CASSPGGAKRRQETQYF
14	TRBJ1-1	few	TRBV19	NA	TGTGCCAGTAGTATTTCTGGGGCGGGAACTGAAGCTTTCTTT	CASSISGAGTEAFF
17	TRBJ1-2	NA	TRBV6-1	TRBD1	TGTGCCAGCAGTGACTTGACAGGGGGGGACGGAAACTATGGCTACACCTTC	CASSDLTGGDGNYGYTF
16	TRBJ1-2	once	TRBV6-4	TRBD1	TGTGCCAGCAGCCCTCAGGGACAGGGACCACTCTATGGCTACACCTTC	CASSPQGQGPLYGYTF
15	TRBJ2-2	NA	TRBV19	TRBD1	TGTGCCAGTAGTATTGGGACAGCTTTCACCGGGGAGCTGTTTTTT	CASSIGTAFTGELFF
15	TRBJ1-1	NA	TRBV7-8	TRBD1	TGTGCCAGCAGCTTAATCAACAGGGGGCGCGATGAAGCTTTCTTT	CASSLINRGRDEAFF
15	TRBJ1-5	NA	TRBV5-6	NA	TGTGCCAGCAGCTCCCTTGGGGCCCTTAATCAGCCCCAGCATTTT	CASSSLGALNQPQHF
13	TRBJ1-5	once	TRBV12-5	NA	TGTGCTAGTGGGCCGGGACGGGGGTATCCCCAGCATTTT	CASGPGRGYPQHF